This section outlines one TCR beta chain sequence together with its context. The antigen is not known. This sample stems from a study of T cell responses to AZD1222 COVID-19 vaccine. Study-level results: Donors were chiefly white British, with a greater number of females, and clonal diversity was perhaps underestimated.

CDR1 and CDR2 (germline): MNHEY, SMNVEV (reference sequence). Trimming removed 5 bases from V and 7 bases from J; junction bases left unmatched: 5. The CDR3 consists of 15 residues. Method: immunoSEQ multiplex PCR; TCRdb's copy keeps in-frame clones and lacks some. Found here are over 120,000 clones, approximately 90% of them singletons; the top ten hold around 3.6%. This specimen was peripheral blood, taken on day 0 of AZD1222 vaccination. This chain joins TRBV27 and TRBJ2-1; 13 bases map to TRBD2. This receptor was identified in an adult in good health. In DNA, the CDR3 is TGTGCCAGCAGTGGGGGGACTAGCGGGATGAATGAGCAGTTCTTC. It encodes CASSGGTSGMNEQFF.